These 29 T cell receptor beta chains were all obtained from the same sample, sequenced in a study of T cells after posttransplantation cyclophosphamide. Data came from immunoSEQ multiplex PCR; TCRdb stores just in-frame clones and leaves some out. This sample carries about 14,000 clones, none of them present only once. Cyclophosphamide on days +3 and +4 followed busulfan-fludarabine conditioning and a marrow graft. This specimen consisted of PBMCs, obtained 950 to 1,200 days after allogeneic stem cell transplant with posttransplant cyclophosphamide. The receptors come from a female patient in her forties or fifties who received an allogeneic stem cell transplant from a related donor, was CMV-positive, and had no GVHD. Some T cells may originate from the graft donor.

This clone occurred many times. The chain carries TRBV5-1 and TRBJ2-7; 7 bases agree with TRBD1. Germline values: CDR1 SGHRS, CDR2 YFSETQ. The CDR3 is 12 amino acids. V lost 1 base to trimming and J lost 7 bases; unmatched junction nucleotides: 2. The CDR3 DNA is TGCGCCAGCAGCTTGCAGGGGGAAGAGCAGTACTTC. Protein: CASSLQGEEQYF.

This clone occurred a few times. The chain employs TRBV11-2 and TRBJ2-1, with 7 bases aligning to TRBD2. The length of the CDR3 is 15 residues. Germline CDR1 is SGHAT and CDR2 is FQNNGV. Trimming cost V 2 bases and J 5 bases; bases outside gene matches: 6. CDR3 bases: TGTGCCAGCAGCTTAATATCGGGGGGACACAATGAGCAGTTCTTC. Translation gives CASSLISGGHNEQFF. The full variable domain, rest sourced from reference TRBV11-2 and TRBJ2-1, is EAGVAQSPRYKIIEKRQSVAFWCNPISGHATLYWYQQILGQGPKLLIQFQNNGVVDDSQLPKDRFSAERLKGVDSTLKIQPAKLEDSAVYLCASSLISGGHNEQFFGPGTRLTVL.

This clone was recorded many times. The J gene is TRBJ1-4, the V gene TRBV13, with D possibly matching TRBD1 (6 bases). Deletions cut 4 bases from V and 3 bases from J, with 21 bases between. From germline, CDR1 is PRHDT and CDR2 FYEKMQ (reference sequence). The length of the CDR3 is 18 residues. CDR3 in DNA: TGTGCCAGCAGCTCGTCGCGATCGGGTTGGACAGCTAATGAAAAACTGTTTTTT. Its protein product is CASSSSRSGWTANEKLFF. The full variable domain, completed using reference TRBV13 and TRBJ1-4, is AAGVIQSPRHLIKEKRETATLKCYPIPRHDTVYWYQQGPGQDPQFLISFYEKMQSDKGSIPDRFSAQQFSDYHSELNMSSLELGDSALYFCASSSSRSGWTANEKLFFGSGTQLSVL.

The chain uses TRBV19 and TRBJ1-5; TRBD1 matches at 8 bases. CDR1 and CDR2 from the germline V gene are LNHDA and SQIVND (reference sequence). The CDR3 runs to 14 residues. The V and J ends lost 4 bases and 7 bases, in that order; junction bases with no gene match: 6. In DNA, the CDR3 is TGTGCCAGTAGTACGGGACAGGATGGACAGCCCCAGCATTTT. Protein: CASSTGQDGQPQHF.

This clone was detected many times. This chain joins TRBV5-6 and TRBJ2-7, with D perhaps TRBD1 (6 bases). The length of the CDR3 is 13 residues. Trimming shortened V by 2 bases and J by 2 bases, and 8 bases separated the two germline ends. Germline CDR1 SGHDT, CDR2 YYEEEE. The CDR3 protein is CASSFGQTYEQYF. As DNA, the CDR3 is TGTGCCAGCAGCTTCGGACAGACCTACGAGCAGTACTTC.

By share, this clone counts as medium-sized. CDR3 bases: TGCGCCAGCAGCCAAGGGGCGACAGGGGTCTACGAGCAGTACTTC. Protein: CASSQGATGVYEQYF. The V call is TRBV4-1, the J call TRBJ2-7; 8 bases fit TRBD1. The CDR3 has 15 amino acids. V lost 1 base to trimming and J lost 3 bases; unmatched junction nucleotides: 5. Germline V gives CDR1 MGHRA, CDR2 YSYEKL.

The V and J genes are TRBV6-5 and TRBJ2-7; the match to TRBD1 covers 7 bases. With V trimmed by 0 bases and J by 2 bases, 4 bases remained unmatched. This CDR3 spans 15 amino acids. From germline, CDR1 is MNHEY and CDR2 SVGAGI. The CDR3 DNA follows: TGTGCCAGCAGTTACTCGAGGGACAGCGCCTACGAGCAGTACTTC. Amino acid sequence: CASSYSRDSAYEQYF.

This clone was recorded at least ten times. This chain uses TRBV18 with TRBJ1-1, with TRBD1 matching over 7 bases. Germline CDR1 is KGHSH and CDR2 is LQKENI. The CDR3 consists of 14 residues. V lost 1 base and J lost 10; bases outside the gene matches: 9. CDR3 in amino acids: CASSPQKGDSGAFF. In nucleotides, the CDR3 is TGTGCCAGCTCACCACAGAAGGGGGACAGTGGAGCTTTCTTT.

This clone was picked up many times. The chain joins TRBV5-4 to TRBJ1-4; D may be TRBD1 (6 bases). In germline, CDR1 is SGHNT, CDR2 YYREEE (reference sequence). V was pared by 4 bases and J by 8 bases, with 15 bases between. This CDR3 region has 14 residues. The CDR3 is CASSRQAVEEKLFF. The DNA of the CDR3 is TGTGCCAGCAGCAGACAGGCGGTGGAGGAAAAACTGTTTTTT.

This clone was recorded many times. V gene TRBV2 combines with J gene TRBJ1-1; D ambiguous. This CDR3 contains 11 residues. Germline assignment: CDR1 SNHLY and CDR2 FYNNEI. Between the trimmed V and J ends, which lost 7 bases and 7 bases, there was a span of 10 bases. CDR3 nucleotides: TGTGCCAGCACCCTCCGGGGTGAAGCTTTCTTT. Encoded protein: CASTLRGEAFF.

The chain employs TRBV5-4 and TRBJ2-5; 10 nucleotides align to TRBD1. The J call may not be correct, given that the DNA end is closer to TRBJ2-7. Germline V gene data show CDR1 as SGHNT and CDR2 as YYREEE (reference sequence). The CDR3 sequence is 14 residues long. CDR3 nucleotides: TGTGCCAGCAGCCGACAGGGGGCCGCCTACGAGCAGTACTTC. It codes for CASSRQGAAYEQYF.

This clone was observed at least ten times. V and J are TRBV29-1 and TRBJ2-1; the match to TRBD1 covers 12 bases. The V gene's germline CDR1 is SQVTM and CDR2 ANQGSEA. V was pared by 6 bases and J by 10 bases, with 10 bases of the junction left unmatched. The CDR3 runs 14 residues. For the CDR3, the DNA is TGCAGCGTCAACAAGGGACAGGGGGCGCGGGAGCAGTTCTTC. Residues: CSVNKGQGAREQFF.

This clone was seen only a few times. The V gene is TRBV10-1, the J gene TRBJ2-2; D may be TRBD1 (5 bases). The germline V gene has CDR1 WNHNN and CDR2 SYGVQD (reference sequence). The V end was cut by 6 bases, the J end by 2 bases, with 7 bases between. The CDR3 covers 13 residues. The CDR3 nucleotides read TGCGCCAGCAGACAGGATAACACCGGGGAGCTGTTTTTT. Translated, it gives CASRQDNTGELFF.

This clone was observed at least ten times. This chain joins TRBV20-1 and TRBJ2-7; D is ambiguous. Trimming stripped 1 base from V and 8 bases from J, with 9 bases between. CDR1 is DFQATT, CDR2 SNEGSKA, per germline (reference sequence). The CDR3 length is 11 residues. The CDR3 DNA is TGCAGTGCTAGAGTCGACTCTCAGCAGTACTTC. Translated, it gives CSARVDSQQYF.

This clone was recorded many times. The V call is TRBV2, the J call TRBJ2-5, with TRBD2 matching 11 bases. Germline values: CDR1 SNHLY, CDR2 FYNNEI. The CDR3 runs to 15 residues. Trimming took 6 bases from V and 5 from J; bases not matched to a gene: 8. The CDR3 sequence: CASRTSGAFGETQYF. In DNA, the CDR3 is TGTGCCAGCAGGACTAGCGGGGCCTTTGGGGAGACCCAGTACTTC.

This clone was detected many times. The J gene is TRBJ1-5, the V gene TRBV7-2; 9 bases match TRBD1. CDR3 size: 15 residues. Germline V CDR1 and CDR2: SGHTA, FQGNSA. V shed 1 base, J shed 9 bases, and the junction held 7 bases outside the gene matches. CDR3 loop: CASSLEGTGSWPQHF. The DNA for the CDR3 is TGTGCCAGCAGCTTAGAGGGGACAGGGTCTTGGCCCCAGCATTTT.

Ten or more counts support this clone. This chain uses TRBV7-7 with TRBJ2-5; 13 bases are a match to TRBD2. With 5 bases clipped from V and 3 bases from J, the junction kept 9 bases outside the gene matches. Germline CDR1 reads SSHAT; CDR2 reads FNYEAQ (reference sequence). CDR3 length equals 17 residues. The DNA for the CDR3 is TGTGCCAGCAGCCTAAATCAAGGACTAGCGGGGGAAGAGACCCAGTACTTC. This encodes CASSLNQGLAGEETQYF. Full variable domain (outside the CDR3, taken from reference TRBV7-7 and TRBJ2-5): GAGVSQSPRYKVTKRGQDVTLRCDPISSHATLYWYQQALGQGPEFLTYFNYEAQPDKSGLPSDRFSAERPEGSISTLTIQRTEQRDSAMYRCASSLNQGLAGEETQYFGPGTRLLVL.

The sample holds many counts of this clone. Here the CDR3 reads CATSRDHGQGLSYEQYF. In nucleotides, the CDR3 is TGTGCCACCAGCAGAGACCACGGACAGGGCCTCTCCTACGAGCAGTACTTC. This chain uses TRBV15 with TRBJ2-7, with TRBD1 identical over 8 bases. There are 17 residues in the CDR3. V shed 0 bases and J 0 bases; nucleotides not matched to a gene: 7. Germline V gene lookup returns CDR1 LNHNV and CDR2 YYDKDF (reference sequence). The full variable domain, with the rest looked up from reference TRBV15 and TRBJ2-7, is DAMVIQNPRYQVTQFGKPVTLSCSQTLNHNVMYWYQQKSSQAPKLLFHYYDKDFNNEADTPDNFQSRRPNTSFCFLDIRSPGLGDTAMYLCATSRDHGQGLSYEQYFGPGTRLTVT.

This clone was counted at least ten times. This sequence joins TRBV29-1 and TRBJ2-1, with D maybe TRBD1 (6 bases). V lost 6 bases, J lost 1 base, and 10 bases lay in between. Germline V gene data show CDR1 as SQVTM and CDR2 as ANQGSEA. The CDR3 sequence is 13 residues long. In nucleotides, the CDR3 is TGCAGCGTACAGGGTTTTTCCTACAATGAGCAGTTCTTC. Translated: CSVQGFSYNEQFF.

This clone was recorded at least ten times. The chain carries TRBV6-4 and TRBJ1-2; weak D call: TRBD1 (5 bases). Germline assignment: CDR1 MRHNA and CDR2 SNTAGT. The CDR3 is 13 residues long. V lost 3 bases and J lost 2, with 7 bases in between. CDR3 sequence reads: CASSENRNYGYTF. The CDR3 DNA is TGTGCCAGCAGTGAAAACAGGAACTATGGCTACACCTTC.

This clone was detected many times. This chain joins TRBV2 and TRBJ2-3; TRBD1 aligns across 9 bases. V was pared by 4 bases and J by 6 bases, with 2 bases of the junction left unmatched. This CDR3 is built from 13 residues. The V gene's germline CDR1 is SNHLY and CDR2 FYNNEI. The CDR3 DNA follows: TGTGCCAGCAGTGGGACAGGGGTGGATACGCAGTATTTT. Encoded protein: CASSGTGVDTQYF.

This clone has a count of ten or more. The junction departs from the called germline gene at one end, perhaps through a read error. The chain joins TRBV7-7 to TRBJ2-3, with D possibly TRBD2 on 6 matching bases. Germline V gene lookup returns CDR1 SSHAT and CDR2 FNYEAQ (reference sequence). The CDR3 contains 15 residues. In DNA form, the CDR3 reads TGTGCTAGCAGCTTAGACGGGGGTAACACAGATACGCAGTATTTT. It encodes CASSLDGGNTDTQYF.

This clone appeared many times. CDR3 nucleotides: TGTGCCATCAGTGAGATGGGGCAGGAAGCTTTCTTT. It translates to CAISEMGQEAFF. This rearrangement joins TRBV10-3 to TRBJ1-1; perhaps TRBD1 as D (5 bases). Trimming shortened V by 2 bases and J by 8 bases, and 9 bases separated the two germline ends. The CDR3 is made up of 12 amino acids. Germline CDR1 ENHRY, CDR2 SYGVKD.

This clone came up many times. The chain recombines TRBV2 with TRBJ1-6; TRBD1 matches at 8 bases. The germline CDR1 and CDR2 sequences are SNHLY and FYNNEI. There are 17 residues in the CDR3. After removal of 5 bases from V and 8 bases from J, the junction contained 14 bases not matched to a gene. CDR3 region: CASSRDIPGQAYSPLHF. Written as DNA, the CDR3 is TGTGCCAGCAGTCGAGACATTCCGGGACAGGCTTATTCACCCCTCCACTTT.

This clone was seen a few times. V is TRBV27 and J is TRBJ1-2; TRBD1 might be the D (6 bases). V lost 5 bases to trimming and J lost 2 bases, with 9 bases between them. This CDR3 is 13 amino acids long. Germline V CDR1 and CDR2: MNHEY, SMNVEV (reference sequence). CDR3 sequence (DNA): TGTGCCAGCAGTCCACAGGGCAACTATGGCTACACCTTC. It specifies CASSPQGNYGYTF.

In this sample, this clone turned up many times. The CDR3 nucleotides are TGCGCCAGCAGTGAGGGGGCATACGAGCAGTACTTC. It yields the protein CASSEGAYEQYF. V usage is TRBV10-2 and J usage is TRBJ2-7, with D possibly TRBD1 on 5 matching bases. The CDR3 extends over 12 amino acids. Trimming stripped 2 bases from V and 4 bases from J, with 6 bases between. The germline V gene has CDR1 WSHSY and CDR2 SAAADI.

This clone was counted at least ten times. The CDR3 loop is CASSLESGRGTYEQYF. The CDR3 DNA sequence: TGTGCCAGCAGCTTAGAATCTGGGCGGGGCACCTACGAGCAGTACTTC. This chain links TRBV11-2 with TRBJ2-7; a possible D gene is TRBD2 (6 bases). Germline V CDR1 and CDR2: SGHAT, FQNNGV. The germline V and J ends were trimmed by 0 bases and 2 bases, with 14 bases remaining between them. The CDR3 is 16 amino acids.

This clone has at least ten counts. The V and J genes are TRBV10-3 and TRBJ2-7; 8 bases agree with TRBD2. CDR3 length equals 15 residues. V gave up 2 bases and J gave up 0 bases; unmatched junction bases: 3. Germline V CDR1 and CDR2: ENHRY, SYGVKD. As DNA, the CDR3 is TGTGCCATCAGTGAGGGGACTAGGAGCTCCTACGAGCAGTACTTC. Translation gives CAISEGTRSSYEQYF.

This clone was observed at least ten times. The chain combines TRBV5-6 with TRBJ2-7; D may be TRBD2 (5 bases). CDR3 length equals 14 residues. Germline lookup yields CDR1 SGHDT and CDR2 YYEEEE. The ends were cut back, 0 bases at V and 3 bases at J, with 10 bases in the middle. The DNA for the CDR3 is TGTGCCAGCAGCTTGGTAGGGAGCCGCTACGAGCAGTACTTC. Its protein is CASSLVGSRYEQYF.